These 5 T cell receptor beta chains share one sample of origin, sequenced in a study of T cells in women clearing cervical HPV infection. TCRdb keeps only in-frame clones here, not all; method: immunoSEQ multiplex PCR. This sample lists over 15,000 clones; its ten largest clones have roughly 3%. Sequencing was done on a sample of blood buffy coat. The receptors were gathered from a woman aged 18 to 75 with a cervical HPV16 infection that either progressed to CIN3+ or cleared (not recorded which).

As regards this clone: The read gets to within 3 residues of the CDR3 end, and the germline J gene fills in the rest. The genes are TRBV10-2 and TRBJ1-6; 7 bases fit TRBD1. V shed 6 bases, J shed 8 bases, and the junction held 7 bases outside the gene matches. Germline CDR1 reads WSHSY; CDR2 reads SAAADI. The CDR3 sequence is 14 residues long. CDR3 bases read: TGCGCCAGCAGAAAACAGGGGTCCGATTCACCC. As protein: CASRKQGSDSP. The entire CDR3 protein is CASRKQGSDSPLHF.

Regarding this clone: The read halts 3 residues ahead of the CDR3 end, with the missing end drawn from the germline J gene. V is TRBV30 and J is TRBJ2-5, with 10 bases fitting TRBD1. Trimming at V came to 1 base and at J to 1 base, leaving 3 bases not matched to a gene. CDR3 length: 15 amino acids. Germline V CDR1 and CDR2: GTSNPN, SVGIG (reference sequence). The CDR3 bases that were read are TGTGCCTGGAGTGGACAGGGGGCTCCCCAAGAGACC. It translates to CAWSGQGAPQET. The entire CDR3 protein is CAWSGQGAPQETQYF.

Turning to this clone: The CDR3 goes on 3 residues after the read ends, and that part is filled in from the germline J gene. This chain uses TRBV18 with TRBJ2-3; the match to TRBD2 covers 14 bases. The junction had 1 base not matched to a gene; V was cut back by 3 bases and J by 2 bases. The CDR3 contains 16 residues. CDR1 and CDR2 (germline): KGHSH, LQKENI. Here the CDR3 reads CASSPGLAGATDTQYF. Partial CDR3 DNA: TGTGCCAGCTCACCGGGACTAGCGGGGGCCACAGATACG.

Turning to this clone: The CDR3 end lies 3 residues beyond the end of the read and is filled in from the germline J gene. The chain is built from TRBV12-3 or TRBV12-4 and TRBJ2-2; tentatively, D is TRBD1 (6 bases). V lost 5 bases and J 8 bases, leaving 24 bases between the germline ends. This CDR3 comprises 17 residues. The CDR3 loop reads CASSSEGDTGIMGELFF. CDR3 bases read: TGTGCCAGCAGTAGTGAGGGGGATACCGGTATTATGGGGGAG.

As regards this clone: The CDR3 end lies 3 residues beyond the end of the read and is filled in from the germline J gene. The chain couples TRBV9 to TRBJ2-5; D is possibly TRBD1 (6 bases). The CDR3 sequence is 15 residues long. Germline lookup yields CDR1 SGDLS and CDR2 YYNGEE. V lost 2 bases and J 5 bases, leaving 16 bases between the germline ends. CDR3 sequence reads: CASSVMGTQGETQYF. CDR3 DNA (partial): TGTGCCAGCAGCGTGATGGGCACCCAGGGGGAGACC.